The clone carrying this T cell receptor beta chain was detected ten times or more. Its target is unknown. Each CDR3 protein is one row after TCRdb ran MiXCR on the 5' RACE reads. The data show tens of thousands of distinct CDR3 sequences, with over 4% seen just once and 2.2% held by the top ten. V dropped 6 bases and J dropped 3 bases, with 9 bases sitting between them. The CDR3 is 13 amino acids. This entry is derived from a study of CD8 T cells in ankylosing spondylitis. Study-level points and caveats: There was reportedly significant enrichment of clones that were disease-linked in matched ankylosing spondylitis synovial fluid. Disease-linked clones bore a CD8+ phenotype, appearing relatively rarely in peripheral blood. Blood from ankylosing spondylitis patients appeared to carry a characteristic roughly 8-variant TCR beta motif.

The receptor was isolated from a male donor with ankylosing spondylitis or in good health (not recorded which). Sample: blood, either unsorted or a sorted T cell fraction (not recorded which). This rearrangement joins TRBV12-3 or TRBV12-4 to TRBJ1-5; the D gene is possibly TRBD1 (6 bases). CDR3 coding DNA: TGTGCCAGCAGGGGACAAGACAATCAGCCCCAGCATTTT. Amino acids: CASRGQDNQPQHF.